The 19 T cell receptor beta chains below come from one sample, sequenced in a study of T cells after yellow fever vaccination. One entry per CDR3 protein results from TCRdb running MiXCR on the 5' RACE reads. The sample holds around 610,000 distinct CDR3 sequences, approximately 13% seen once. Sequencing was performed on PBMCs, taken on the day of the yellow fever booster vaccination. The receptor set was obtained from a man aged 25-45 years who received the YFV17D yellow fever vaccine.

This rearrangement joins TRBV6-1 to TRBJ2-1; 7 bases line up with TRBD2. Germline lookup yields CDR1 MNHNS and CDR2 SASEGT. Unmatched junction bases numbered 12, after V lost 6 bases and J lost 7 bases. The CDR3 spans 15 residues. In DNA form, the CDR3 reads TGTGCCAGCAGCCGTGCTAGCGGTTATAGGAATGAGCAGTTCTTC. Protein: CASSRASGYRNEQFF.

The V call is TRBV7-2, the J call TRBJ2-2; no clear D gene. The CDR3 is 12 residues long. The germline V gene has CDR1 SGHTA and CDR2 FQGNSA. Deletions cut 2 bases from V and 6 bases from J, with 4 bases between. The CDR3 region has the DNA TGTGCCAGCAGCTTACCTGCCGGGGAGCTGTTTTTT. The encoded protein is CASSLPAGELFF.

The rearrangement joins TRBV6-2 or TRBV6-3 to TRBJ2-7, with D perhaps TRBD2 (5 bases). Germline lookup yields CDR1 MNHEY and CDR2 SVGEGT. The ends were cut back, 5 bases at V and 2 bases at J, with 34 bases in the middle. CDR3 length: 21 amino acids. The CDR3 DNA is TGTGCCAGCAGTCCCACCCGAGGGAGCTCACGTCACGGACCAGTCCCCTACGAGCAGTACTTC. Its translation: CASSPTRGSSRHGPVPYEQYF.

The chain uses TRBV9 and TRBJ2-1; TRBD2 is a possible D gene (5 bases). CDR1 is SGDLS and CDR2 is YYNGEE in the germline V gene. The length of the CDR3 is 15 residues. Trimming took 4 bases from V and 3 from J, leaving 14 bases between them. The CDR3 nucleotides read TGTGCCAGCAGCCCACGGCGGGTACTCTACAATGAGCAGTTCTTC. Translating it yields CASSPRRVLYNEQFF.

This clonotype was detected a few times. The CDR3 is CSANRAPTWENIQYF. For the CDR3, the DNA is TGCAGTGCAAACAGGGCACCAACGTGGGAAAACATTCAGTACTTC. The chain is built from TRBV20-1 and TRBJ2-4; D is possibly TRBD1 (6 bases). The germline V and J ends were trimmed by 6 bases and 5 bases, with 20 bases remaining between them. The CDR3 contains 15 residues. CDR1 is DFQATT, CDR2 SNEGSKA, per germline (reference sequence).

The gene calls are TRBV6-1 and TRBJ2-1; tentative D call: TRBD2 (5 bases). The CDR3 covers 13 residues. Trimming left V 8 bases short and J 6 bases short, with 14 bases between. Germline CDR1 MNHNS, CDR2 SASEGT. For the CDR3, the DNA is TGTGCCAGCTCAGCTAGCTGGCTCAATGAGCAGTTCTTC. Residues: CASSASWLNEQFF.

The rearrangement joins TRBV10-2 to TRBJ2-4; D is perhaps TRBD2 (6 bases). Germline V CDR1 and CDR2: WSHSY, SAAADI. CDR3 size: 16 residues. V lost 3 bases to trimming and J lost 0 bases, with 12 bases between them. CDR3 sequence: CASSEWGESAKNIQYF. The DNA of the CDR3 is TGCGCCAGCAGTGAATGGGGGGAGTCAGCCAAAAACATTCAGTACTTC.

This clonotype was found a few times. The rearrangement joins TRBV29-1 to TRBJ2-1; 7 bases fit TRBD1. In germline, CDR1 is SQVTM, CDR2 ANQGSEA. The V gene end was trimmed by 7 bases and the J gene end by 5 bases; junction bases not matched to a gene: 11. The CDR3 loop spans 14 amino acids. The CDR3 nucleotides read TGCAGCGCAGTTGTAGGACAGGTGAACAATGAGCAGTTCTTC. It is translated as CSAVVGQVNNEQFF.

In its sample, this clonotype was seen many times. The genes are TRBV20-1 and TRBJ1-2; D perhaps matches TRBD1 (5 bases). V was cut by 0 bases and J by 8 bases, with 10 bases left in between. Looked up from germline, CDR1 is DFQATT and CDR2 is SNEGSKA (reference sequence). The CDR3 has 12 residues. The CDR3 reads CSARDRVYGYTF. The CDR3 DNA reads as TGCAGTGCTAGAGACAGGGTTTACGGCTACACCTTC.

This rearrangement joins TRBV11-2 to TRBJ1-2, with D unclear. The CDR3 is made up of 15 amino acids. The ends were cut back, 0 bases at V and 5 bases at J, with 13 bases in the middle. Germline V gene data show CDR1 as SGHAT and CDR2 as FQNNGV. Here the CDR3 reads CASSLDGAVKYGYTF. In DNA, the CDR3 is TGTGCCAGCAGCTTAGATGGAGCCGTTAAGTATGGCTACACCTTC.

At least ten counts were recorded for this clonotype. The CDR3 DNA sequence: TGTGCCAGCAGTTTCAATAGTGGCCAGCCCCAGCATTTT. Translation gives CASSFNSGQPQHF. The chain carries TRBV27 and TRBJ1-5; D call uncertain. This CDR3 is built from 13 residues. V was clipped by 3 bases and J by 7 bases, with 10 bases between them. In germline, CDR1 is MNHEY, CDR2 SMNVEV (reference sequence).

This clonotype was seen repeatedly, ten times or more. J is TRBJ2-3 and V is TRBV7-2; 10 positions agree with TRBD2. Trimming took 5 bases from V and 3 from J; bases not matched to a gene: 5. CDR1 and CDR2 from the germline V gene are SGHTA and FQGNSA. The CDR3 contains 15 residues. Here the CDR3 DNA reads TGTGCCAGCAGCCTCACTAGCGGGATAACAGATACGCAGTATTTT. It yields the protein CASSLTSGITDTQYF.

This clonotype was counted a few times. V is TRBV10-3 and J is TRBJ2-1; 14 bases are shared with TRBD2. The junction had 4 bases not matched to a gene; V was cut back by 4 bases and J by 8 bases. This CDR3 is built from 15 residues. CDR1 is ENHRY, CDR2 SYGVKD, per germline. For the CDR3, the DNA is TGTGCCATCAGTGGGGGACTAGCGGGAGCGGATGAGCAGTTCTTC. Translated, it gives CAISGGLAGADEQFF.

The chain employs TRBV5-6 and TRBJ1-6; D uncertain. This CDR3 is built from 15 residues. The V gene lost 4 bases and the J gene lost 9 bases, with 17 bases spanning the gap. The V gene's germline CDR1 is SGHDT and CDR2 YYEEEE. This chain's CDR3 is CASSRTDLGSSPLHF. DNA of the CDR3: TGTGCCAGCAGCAGAACAGATTTGGGTAGTTCACCCCTCCACTTT.

The sample holds a few counts of this clonotype. The rearrangement joins TRBV29-1 to TRBJ2-1, with D unclear. The ends were cut back, 2 bases at V and 0 bases at J, with 14 bases in the middle. The CDR3 covers 16 residues. CDR1 and CDR2 from the germline V gene are SQVTM and ANQGSEA. CDR3 sequence reads: CSVEKGTADSYNEQFF. The CDR3 bases are TGCAGCGTTGAAAAAGGCACAGCTGACTCCTACAATGAGCAGTTCTTC.

The chain recombines TRBV4-3 with TRBJ2-2; D remains ambiguous. V was cut by 0 bases and J by 6 bases, with 8 bases left in between. This CDR3 spans 14 amino acids. CDR1 and CDR2 (germline): LGHNA, YSLEER. The chain's CDR3 is CASSQDLFSGELFF. For the CDR3, the DNA is TGCGCCAGCAGCCAAGACCTGTTTTCCGGGGAGCTGTTTTTT.

The chain joins TRBV18 to TRBJ2-5; TRBD2 is a possible D gene (6 bases). Trimming removed 3 bases from V and 0 bases from J, with 14 bases in between. Germline assignment: CDR1 KGHSH and CDR2 LQKENI. The CDR3 totals 16 residues. The CDR3 spells CASSPVSGLYQETQYF. The CDR3 nucleotides are TGTGCCAGCTCACCCGTCAGCGGACTATACCAAGAGACCCAGTACTTC. Full variable domain (outside the CDR3, taken from reference TRBV18 and TRBJ2-5): NAGVMQNPRHLVRRRGQEARLRCSPMKGHSHVYWYRQLPEEGLKFMVYLQKENIIDESGMPKERFSAEFPKEGPSILRIQQVVRGDSAAYFCASSPVSGLYQETQYFGPGTRLLVL.

The chain uses TRBV10-3 and TRBJ2-2, with 14 bases that match TRBD2. The trim removed 4 bases at V and 7 bases at J, leaving 5 bases unmatched. Looked up from germline, CDR1 is ENHRY and CDR2 is SYGVKD. CDR3 length: 16 residues. The CDR3 DNA follows: TGTGCCATCAGTGCCGGACTAGCGGGAGGTATCGGGGAGCTGTTTTTT. Encoded protein: CAISAGLAGGIGELFF.

The sample holds a few counts of this clonotype. This chain links TRBV12-3 or TRBV12-4 with TRBJ2-4, with D perhaps matching TRBD2 (6 bases). V lost 3 bases and J lost 6, with 6 bases in between. This CDR3 spans 12 amino acids. The CDR3 reads CASSFGGNIQYF. The CDR3 DNA reads TGTGCCAGCAGTTTCGGGGGAAACATTCAGTACTTC.